This T cell receptor (beta chain) was sequenced in a study of blood T cell repertoires in COVID-19. Study at large: Samples came from the United States, Italy and Spain, spanning acute and convalescent COVID-19. T cells, B-cell-depleted T cells, or PBMCs provided the cDNA or gDNA that served as material.

In the authors' workflow: It was from reference gene primer amplification that nucleated cell counts were estimated. This table comes from immunoSEQ multiplex PCR, and its TCRdb copy is limited to in-frame clones, with some not included. V, J and clone size derive from that table, while D and trimming were established from the DNA sequence. The data show about 250,000 clones, around nine tenths seen once. V shed 4 bases and J 5 bases; nucleotides not matched to a gene: 10. CDR3 length: 16 residues. The germline V gene has CDR1 LNHDA and CDR2 SQIVND (reference sequence). This clone appeared a single time.

This TCR came from a man aged 18 to 29 with active or convalescent COVID-19. This chain joins TRBV19 and TRBJ2-2; 7 positions match TRBD2. The sequenced sample consisted of peripheral blood. The CDR3 DNA sequence: TGTGCCAGTAGTACGTTGGCGGGAGTTGGGACCGGGGAGCTGTTTTTT. Its translation is CASSTLAGVGTGELFF.